These 10 T cell receptor beta chains originate from one sample sequenced in a study of T cell responses to AZD1222 COVID-19 vaccine. Method: immunoSEQ multiplex PCR; TCRdb's copy keeps in-frame clones and lacks some. The repertoire consists of tens of thousands of clones, with 89% occurring once and the leading ten covering 2%. The input for sequencing was peripheral blood, taken on day 0 of AZD1222 vaccination. These receptors came from an adult in good health.

The genes are TRBV19 and TRBJ1-2; no clear D. V was shortened by 3 bases and J by 6 bases, with 17 bases between the two germline ends. Germline V gives CDR1 LNHDA, CDR2 SQIVND (reference sequence). CDR3 size: 15 residues. This CDR3 is CASSILGNPINGYTF. For the CDR3, the DNA is TGTGCCAGTAGTATTTTGGGCAACCCCATTAATGGCTACACCTTC.

The genes are TRBV12-3 or TRBV12-4 and TRBJ1-2; D perhaps matches TRBD1 (5 bases). The CDR3 totals 12 residues. Trimming cost V 5 bases and J 8 bases, with 12 bases left between them. Written as DNA, the CDR3 is TGTGCCAGCAGTCAGGGTATCGGAGGCTACACCTTC. It codes for CASSQGIGGYTF.

The V call is TRBV6-5, the J call TRBJ2-7; D remains ambiguous. Germline CDR1 reads MNHEY; CDR2 reads SVGAGI. Trimming cost V 4 bases and J 3 bases, with 7 bases left between them. The CDR3 has 12 residues. The CDR3 loop is CASSSPVYEQYF. The CDR3 DNA reads TGTGCCAGCAGTTCCCCCGTCTACGAGCAGTACTTC.

This chain links TRBV6-5 with TRBJ1-3, with D perhaps matching TRBD1 (5 bases). The CDR3 length is 12 residues. Germline loops: CDR1 MNHEY, CDR2 SVGAGI. Deletions cut 6 bases from V and 7 bases from J, with 10 bases between. In DNA form, the CDR3 reads TGTGCCAGCAGGGAGGGGTGGAACACCATATATTTT. Its protein product is CASREGWNTIYF.

This rearrangement joins TRBV9 to TRBJ1-2; TRBD1 matches at 7 bases. V lost 4 bases and J lost 3; bases outside the gene matches: 18. Germline V gene lookup returns CDR1 SGDLS and CDR2 YYNGEE. This CDR3 contains 18 residues. The DNA of the CDR3 is TGTGCCAGCAGCTCGGGTAGGGGTGGACAGGTCCCCCACTATGGCTACACCTTC. It translates to CASSSGRGGQVPHYGYTF. Together with reference TRBV9 and TRBJ1-2, the CDR3 gives the full variable domain: DSGVTQTPKHLITATGQRVTLRCSPRSGDLSVYWYQQSLDQGLQFLIQYYNGEERAKGNILERFSAQQFPDLHSELNLSSLELGDSALYFCASSSGRGGQVPHYGYTFGSGTRLTVV.

This clone was seen once. Its ends do not fully match the called genes, so a read error is possible. The chain couples TRBV6-2 or TRBV6-3 to TRBJ2-1; 14 nucleotides match TRBD2. This CDR3 is built from 16 residues. Germline V gene sequence: CDR1 MNHEY, CDR2 SVGEGT. This chain's CDR3 is CASSDSGTSGSYEQFF. Written as DNA, the CDR3 is TGTGCCAGCAGTGACTCCGGGACTAGCGGGAGCTATGAGCAGTTCTTC.

This clone was detected only once. This sequence joins TRBV12-5 and TRBJ2-5; D might be TRBD2 (6 bases). Trimming left V 0 bases short and J 5 bases short, with 13 bases between. Germline V gene data show CDR1 as LGHNT and CDR2 as FRNRAP. The CDR3 runs to 15 residues. The CDR3 is CASGLVGGAGETQYF. CDR3 bases: TGTGCTAGTGGTTTGGTTGGAGGGGCTGGGGAGACCCAGTACTTC. The entire variable domain, with the rest obtained from reference TRBV12-5 and TRBJ2-5, is as follows: DARVTQTPRHKVTEMGQEVTMRCQPILGHNTVFWYRQTMMQGLELLAYFRNRAPLDDSGMPKDRFSAEMPDATLATLKIQPSEPRDSAVYFCASGLVGGAGETQYFGPGTRLLVL.

The rearrangement uses TRBV5-6 and TRBJ1-2, with D possibly matching TRBD1 (6 bases). V lost 0 bases to trimming and J lost 8 bases, with 14 bases between them. The CDR3 sequence is 14 residues long. Germline lookup yields CDR1 SGHDT and CDR2 YYEEEE. The CDR3 nucleotides read TGTGCCAGCAGCTTGGATCAGGGGATAGGAGGCTACACCTTC. This translates into CASSLDQGIGGYTF.

The V call is TRBV7-2, the J call TRBJ2-5; the match to TRBD2 covers 9 bases. Germline V gene lookup returns CDR1 SGHTA and CDR2 FQGNSA. The J segment lost 1 base and the V segment lost 3 bases, leaving 0 bases of the junction unmatched. This CDR3 is 14 amino acids long. The DNA of the CDR3 is TGTGCCAGCAGCTTTAGCGGGGGCCAAGAGACCCAGTACTTC. This codes for CASSFSGGQETQYF.

The genes are TRBV28 and TRBJ1-5; D remains unclear. Trimming pared 6 bases from V and 0 bases from J, leaving 12 bases between. The germline CDR1 and CDR2 sequences are MDHEN and SYDVKM. The CDR3 length is 15 residues. This CDR3 is CASSESTGSNQPQHF. Written as DNA, the CDR3 is TGTGCCAGCAGCGAAAGCACCGGTAGCAATCAGCCCCAGCATTTT.